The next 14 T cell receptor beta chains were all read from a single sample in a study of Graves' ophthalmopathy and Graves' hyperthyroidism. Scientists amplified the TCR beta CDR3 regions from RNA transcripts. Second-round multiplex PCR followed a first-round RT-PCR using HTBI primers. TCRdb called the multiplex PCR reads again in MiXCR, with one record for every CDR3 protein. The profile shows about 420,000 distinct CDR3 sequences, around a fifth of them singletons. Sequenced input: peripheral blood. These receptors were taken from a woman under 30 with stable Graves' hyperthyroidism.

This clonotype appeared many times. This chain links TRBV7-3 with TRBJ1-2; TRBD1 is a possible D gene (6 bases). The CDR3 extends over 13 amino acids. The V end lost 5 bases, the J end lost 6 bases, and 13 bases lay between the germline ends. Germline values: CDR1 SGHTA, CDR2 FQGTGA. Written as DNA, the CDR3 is TGTGCCAGCAGCCCGGGGGGGCACAATGGCTACACCTTC. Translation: CASSPGGHNGYTF. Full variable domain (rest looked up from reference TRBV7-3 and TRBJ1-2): GAGVSQTPSNKVTEKGKYVELRCDPISGHTALYWYRQSLGQGPEFLIYFQGTGAADDSGLPNDRFFAVRPEGSVSTLKIQRTERGDSAVYLCASSPGGHNGYTFGSGTRLTVV.

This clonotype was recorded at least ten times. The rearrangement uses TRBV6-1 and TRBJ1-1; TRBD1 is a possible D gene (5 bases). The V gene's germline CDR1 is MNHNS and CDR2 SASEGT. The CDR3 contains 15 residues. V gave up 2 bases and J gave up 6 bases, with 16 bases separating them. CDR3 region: CASSEWSGRPSEAFF. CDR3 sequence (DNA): TGTGCCAGCAGTGAATGGTCGGGACGGCCATCTGAAGCTTTCTTT.

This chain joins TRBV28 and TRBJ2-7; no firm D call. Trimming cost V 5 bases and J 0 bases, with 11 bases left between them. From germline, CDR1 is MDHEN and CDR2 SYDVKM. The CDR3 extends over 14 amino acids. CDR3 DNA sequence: TGTGCCAGCAGTCCCGTCACAGCCTCCTACGAGCAGTACTTC. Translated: CASSPVTASYEQYF.

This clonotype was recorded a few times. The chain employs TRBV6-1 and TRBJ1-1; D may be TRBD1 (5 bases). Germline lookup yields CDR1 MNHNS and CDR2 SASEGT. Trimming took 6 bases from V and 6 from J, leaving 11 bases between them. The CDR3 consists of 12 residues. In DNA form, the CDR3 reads TGTGCCAGCAGGAACGGGGGGGCTGAAGCTTTCTTT. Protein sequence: CASRNGGAEAFF.

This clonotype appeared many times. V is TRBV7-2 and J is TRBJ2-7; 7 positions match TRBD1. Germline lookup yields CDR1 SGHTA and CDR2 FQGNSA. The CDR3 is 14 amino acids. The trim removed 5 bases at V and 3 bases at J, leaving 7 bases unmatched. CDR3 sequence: CASSAGTELYEQYF. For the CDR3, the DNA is TGTGCCAGCAGCGCCGGGACAGAACTCTACGAGCAGTACTTC.

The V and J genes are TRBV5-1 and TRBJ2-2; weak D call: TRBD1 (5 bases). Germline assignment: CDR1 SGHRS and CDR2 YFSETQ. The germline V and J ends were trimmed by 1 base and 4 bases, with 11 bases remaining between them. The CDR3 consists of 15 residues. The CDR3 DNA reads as TGCGCCAGCAGCTTGTCCCCGACAGCCACCGGGGAGCTGTTTTTT. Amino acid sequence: CASSLSPTATGELFF.

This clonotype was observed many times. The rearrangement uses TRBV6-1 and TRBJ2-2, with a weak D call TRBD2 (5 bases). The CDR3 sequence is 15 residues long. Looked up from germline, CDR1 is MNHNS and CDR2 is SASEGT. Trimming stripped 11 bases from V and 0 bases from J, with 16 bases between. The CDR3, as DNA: TGTGCCGGAAGGAGGTCTCGATCGAACACCGGGGAGCTGTTTTTT. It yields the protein CAGRRSRSNTGELFF.

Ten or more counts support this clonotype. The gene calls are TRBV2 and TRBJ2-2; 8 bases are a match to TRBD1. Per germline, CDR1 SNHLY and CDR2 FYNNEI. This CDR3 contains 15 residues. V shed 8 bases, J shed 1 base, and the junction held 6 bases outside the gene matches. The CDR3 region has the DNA TGTGCCAGCTTTCGGACAGGGAGGAACACCGGGGAGCTGTTTTTT. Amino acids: CASFRTGRNTGELFF. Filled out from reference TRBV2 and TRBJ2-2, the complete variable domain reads EPEVTQTPSHQVTQMGQEVILRCVPISNHLYFYWYRQILGQKVEFLVSFYNNEISEKSEIFDDQFSVERPDGSNFTLKIRSTKLEDSAMYFCASFRTGRNTGELFFGEGSRLTVL.

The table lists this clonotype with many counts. The DNA of the CDR3 is TGTGCCAGCAGCTGGGGTCAGGGAAACTATGGCTACACCTTC. It translates to CASSWGQGNYGYTF. The chain recombines TRBV7-9 with TRBJ1-2; tentatively, D is TRBD1 (5 bases). The CDR3 loop spans 14 amino acids. From germline, CDR1 is SEHNR and CDR2 FQNEAQ (reference sequence). V was clipped by 4 bases and J by 2 bases, with 11 bases between them.

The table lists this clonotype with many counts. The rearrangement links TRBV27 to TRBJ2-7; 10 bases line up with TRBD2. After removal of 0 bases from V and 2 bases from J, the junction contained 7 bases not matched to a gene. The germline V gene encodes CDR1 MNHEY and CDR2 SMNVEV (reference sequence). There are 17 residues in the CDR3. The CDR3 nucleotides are TGTGCCAGCAGTTTATCGTGGCTAGCGGGAGTCGCCTACGAGCAGTACTTC. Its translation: CASSLSWLAGVAYEQYF.

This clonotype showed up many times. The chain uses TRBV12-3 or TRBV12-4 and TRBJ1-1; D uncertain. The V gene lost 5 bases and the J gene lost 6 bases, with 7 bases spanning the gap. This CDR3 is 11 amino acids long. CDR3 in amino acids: CASSKASEAFF. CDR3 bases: TGTGCCAGCAGTAAGGCATCTGAAGCTTTCTTT.

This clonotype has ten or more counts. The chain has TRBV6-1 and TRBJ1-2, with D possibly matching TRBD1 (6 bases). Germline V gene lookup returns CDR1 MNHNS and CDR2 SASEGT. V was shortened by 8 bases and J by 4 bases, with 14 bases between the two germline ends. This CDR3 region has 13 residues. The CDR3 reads CASQRGRGYGYTF. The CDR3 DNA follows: TGTGCCAGCCAGAGGGGCAGGGGCTATGGCTACACCTTC.

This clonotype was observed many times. DNA for the CDR3: TGTGCCAGCAGTTTAGGGCCGGGGACTGAAGCTTTCTTT. Protein: CASSLGPGTEAFF. The chain links TRBV12-3 or TRBV12-4 to TRBJ1-1; D call uncertain. The CDR3 is made up of 13 amino acids. The V and J ends lost 1 base and 5 bases respectively, with 8 bases between them.

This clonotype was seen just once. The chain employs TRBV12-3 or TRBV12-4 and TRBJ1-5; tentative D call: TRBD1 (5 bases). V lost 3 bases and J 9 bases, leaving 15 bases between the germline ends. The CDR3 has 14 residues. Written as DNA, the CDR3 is TGTGCCAGCAGTTTGTATAAAGGGGTGGGGCCCCAGCATTTT. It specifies CASSLYKGVGPQHF.